Each of the 10 T cell receptor beta chains below was sequenced from the same sample in a study of blood T cell repertoires in COVID-19. Only in-frame clones appear in the TCRdb table, and some are missing; sequencing was by immunoSEQ multiplex PCR. Of about 400,000 clones in the sample, roughly 89% were seen once. Sequenced sample: peripheral blood. The receptors shown here come from a woman in her twenties or thirties with active or convalescent COVID-19.

The chain employs TRBV5-1 and TRBJ2-7; D might be TRBD1 (6 bases). The ends were cut back, 0 bases at V and 3 bases at J, with 10 bases in the middle. The germline gives CDR1 SGHRS, CDR2 YFSETQ. CDR3 size: 14 residues. Here the CDR3 DNA reads TGCGCCAGCAGCTTGGACAGGGAACTCTACGAGCAGTACTTC. Protein product: CASSLDRELYEQYF.

J is TRBJ1-5 and V is TRBV7-9; D remains unclear. This CDR3 is 16 amino acids long. V was shortened by 0 bases and J by 5 bases, with 14 bases between the two germline ends. Per germline, CDR1 SEHNR and CDR2 FQNEAQ (reference sequence). The CDR3 here is CASSLALGLSHQPQHF. CDR3 sequence (DNA): TGTGCCAGCAGCTTAGCACTCGGACTGTCTCATCAGCCCCAGCATTTT.

This clone was seen once. The rearrangement links TRBV6-5 to TRBJ1-2; D is unclear. CDR3 length: 14 residues. V lost 7 bases and J lost 8, with 20 bases in between. CDR1 and CDR2 from the germline V gene are MNHEY and SVGAGI. CDR3 sequence (DNA): TGTGCCAGCATCGCTCACGGAGGCTATGGAGGCTACACCTTC. As protein: CASIAHGGYGGYTF.

The chain carries TRBV3-1 (or the pseudogene TRBV3-2) and TRBJ1-2, with D unclear. Trimming took 0 bases from V and 4 from J, leaving 12 bases between them. There are 15 residues in the CDR3. Per the germline V gene, CDR1 is LGHDT and CDR2 is YNNKEL (reference sequence). CDR3: CASSQDSGGVYGYTF. The CDR3 DNA sequence: TGTGCCAGCAGCCAAGATTCTGGCGGCGTCTATGGCTACACCTTC.

Written as DNA, the CDR3 is TGTGCCATCAGTGACCGACAGGGGAACACTGAAGCTTTCTTT. Translated: CAISDRQGNTEAFF. V usage is TRBV10-3 and J usage is TRBJ1-1; 7 bases are a match to TRBD1. V dropped 3 bases and J dropped 1; count of bases not matched to a gene: 2. Germline lookup yields CDR1 ENHRY and CDR2 SYGVKD. This CDR3 comprises 14 residues.

The rearrangement joins TRBV27 to TRBJ2-7; unclear D gene. V was clipped by 7 bases and J by 2 bases, with 15 bases between them. There are 14 residues in the CDR3. Germline CDR1 MNHEY, CDR2 SMNVEV (reference sequence). CDR3 coding DNA: TGTGCCAGCATATCGAGTGGGCCCGCCTACGAGCAGTACTTC. Residues: CASISSGPAYEQYF.

This clone occurred a few times. The V call is TRBV4-1, the J call TRBJ2-3, with 8 bases identical to TRBD2. The junction had 7 bases not matched to a gene; V was cut back by 1 base and J by 4 bases. CDR1 and CDR2 from the germline V gene are MGHRA and YSYEKL. The length of the CDR3 is 16 residues. In DNA form, the CDR3 reads TGCGCCAGCAGCCAAGCCGGGACTAGTTGGCCAGATACGCAGTATTTT. It codes for CASSQAGTSWPDTQYF.

Here the CDR3 reads CASSDSGGRAPETQYF. CDR3 DNA: TGTGCCAGCAGTGACTCGGGCGGGAGGGCCCCAGAGACCCAGTACTTC. The chain joins TRBV2 to TRBJ2-5; 9 bases are shared with TRBD2. This CDR3 is built from 16 residues. V dropped 3 bases and J dropped 4; count of bases not matched to a gene: 9. CDR1 and CDR2 from the germline V gene are SNHLY and FYNNEI.

This chain connects TRBV19 to TRBJ2-1, with 12 nucleotides matching TRBD2. V trimming: 0 bases; J trimming: 6 bases; junction bases outside the gene matches: 0. CDR1 and CDR2 (germline): LNHDA, SQIVND (reference sequence). The CDR3 is made up of 15 amino acids. The CDR3 region is CASSIETSGSNEQFF. The CDR3 nucleotides read TGTGCCAGTAGTATAGAGACTAGCGGGAGCAATGAGCAGTTCTTC.

The gene calls are TRBV20-1 and TRBJ2-5; 12 bases line up with TRBD2. Germline CDR1 DFQATT, CDR2 SNEGSKA (reference sequence). V was pared by 3 bases and J by 2 bases, with 10 bases of the junction left unmatched. The CDR3 is made up of 17 amino acids. The CDR3 spells CSASRASGRARQETQYF. For the CDR3, the DNA is TGCAGTGCTAGTCGGGCTAGCGGGAGGGCGAGGCAAGAGACCCAGTACTTC.